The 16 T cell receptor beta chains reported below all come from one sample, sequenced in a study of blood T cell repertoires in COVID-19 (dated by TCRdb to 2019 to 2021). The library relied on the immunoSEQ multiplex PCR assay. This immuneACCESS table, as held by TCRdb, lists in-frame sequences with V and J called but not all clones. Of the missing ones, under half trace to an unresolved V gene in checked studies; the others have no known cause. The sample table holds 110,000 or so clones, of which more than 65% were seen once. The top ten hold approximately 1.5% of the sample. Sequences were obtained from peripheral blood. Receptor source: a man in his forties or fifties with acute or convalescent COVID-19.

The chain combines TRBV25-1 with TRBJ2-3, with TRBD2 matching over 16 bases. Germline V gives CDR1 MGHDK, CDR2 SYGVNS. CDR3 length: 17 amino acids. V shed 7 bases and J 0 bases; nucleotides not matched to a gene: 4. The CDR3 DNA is TGTGCCAGCACGGGACTAGCGGGGGGGATAAGCACAGATACGCAGTATTTT. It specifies CASTGLAGGISTDTQYF.

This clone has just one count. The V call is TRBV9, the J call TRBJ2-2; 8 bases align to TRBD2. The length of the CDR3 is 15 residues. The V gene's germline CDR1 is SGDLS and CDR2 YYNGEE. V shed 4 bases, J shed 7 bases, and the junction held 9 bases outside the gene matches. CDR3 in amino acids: CASSPGGAVVGELFF. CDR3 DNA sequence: TGTGCCAGCAGCCCCGGGGGGGCCGTCGTCGGGGAGCTGTTTTTT.

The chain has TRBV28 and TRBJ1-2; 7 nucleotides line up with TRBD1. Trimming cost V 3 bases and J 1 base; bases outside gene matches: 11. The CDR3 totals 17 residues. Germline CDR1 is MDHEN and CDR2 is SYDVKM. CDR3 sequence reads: CASSLAGTANRNYGYTF. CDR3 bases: TGTGCCAGCAGTTTGGCCGGGACAGCCAACCGTAACTATGGCTACACCTTC.

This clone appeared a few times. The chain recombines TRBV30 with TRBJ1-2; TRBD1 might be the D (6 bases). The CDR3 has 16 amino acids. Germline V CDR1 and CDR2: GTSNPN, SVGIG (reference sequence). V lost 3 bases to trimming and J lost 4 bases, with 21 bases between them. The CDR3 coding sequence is TGTGCCTGGAGGGGACAAAACAGGGAACACCTCTATGGCTACACCTTC. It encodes CAWRGQNREHLYGYTF.

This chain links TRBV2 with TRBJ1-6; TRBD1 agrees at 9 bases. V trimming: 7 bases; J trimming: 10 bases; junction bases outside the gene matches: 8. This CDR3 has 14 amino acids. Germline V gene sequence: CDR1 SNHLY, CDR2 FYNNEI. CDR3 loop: CASNYGQGRSPLHF. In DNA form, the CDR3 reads TGTGCCAGCAACTACGGACAGGGGCGGTCACCCCTCCACTTT.

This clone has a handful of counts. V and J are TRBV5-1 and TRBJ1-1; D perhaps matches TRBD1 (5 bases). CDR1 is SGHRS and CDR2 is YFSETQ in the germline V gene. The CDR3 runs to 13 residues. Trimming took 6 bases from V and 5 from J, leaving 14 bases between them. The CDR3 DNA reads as TGCGCCAGCATACTGGCGGGACTGACTGAAGCTTTCTTT. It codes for CASILAGLTEAFF.

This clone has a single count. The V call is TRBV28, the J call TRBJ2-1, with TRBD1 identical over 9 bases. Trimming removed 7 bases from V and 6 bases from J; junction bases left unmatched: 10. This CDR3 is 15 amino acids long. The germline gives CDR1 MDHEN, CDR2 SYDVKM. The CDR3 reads CASTSGQGIGNEQFF. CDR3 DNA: TGTGCCAGCACCTCGGGACAGGGAATCGGCAATGAGCAGTTCTTC.

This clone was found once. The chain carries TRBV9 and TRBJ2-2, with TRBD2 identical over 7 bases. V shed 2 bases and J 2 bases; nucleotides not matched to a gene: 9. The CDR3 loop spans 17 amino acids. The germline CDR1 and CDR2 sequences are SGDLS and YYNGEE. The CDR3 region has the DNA TGTGCCAGCAGCGTCTCGGCCAGCGGGGTAAACACCGGGGAGCTGTTTTTT. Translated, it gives CASSVSASGVNTGELFF.

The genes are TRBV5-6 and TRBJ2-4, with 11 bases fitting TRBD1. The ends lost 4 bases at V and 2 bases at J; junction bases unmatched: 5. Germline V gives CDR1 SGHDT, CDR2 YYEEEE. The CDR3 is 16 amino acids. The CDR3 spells CASSTGQGATKNIQYF. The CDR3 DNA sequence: TGTGCCAGCAGCACCGGACAGGGGGCGACCAAAAACATTCAGTACTTC.

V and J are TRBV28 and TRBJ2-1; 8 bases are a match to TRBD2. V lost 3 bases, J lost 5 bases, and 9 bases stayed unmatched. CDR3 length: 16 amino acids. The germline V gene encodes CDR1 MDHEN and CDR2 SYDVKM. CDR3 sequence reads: CASSFSGGGLDNEQFF. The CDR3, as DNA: TGTGCCAGCAGTTTCAGCGGCGGGGGGCTCGACAATGAGCAGTTCTTC.

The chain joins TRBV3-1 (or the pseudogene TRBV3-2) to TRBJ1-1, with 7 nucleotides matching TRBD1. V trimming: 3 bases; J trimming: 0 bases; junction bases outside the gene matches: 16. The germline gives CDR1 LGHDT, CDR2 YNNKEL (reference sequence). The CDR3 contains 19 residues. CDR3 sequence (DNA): TGTGCCAGCAGCCACTTACAGGCCGGGGCAGGGGGGATGAACACTGAAGCTTTCTTT. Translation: CASSHLQAGAGGMNTEAFF.

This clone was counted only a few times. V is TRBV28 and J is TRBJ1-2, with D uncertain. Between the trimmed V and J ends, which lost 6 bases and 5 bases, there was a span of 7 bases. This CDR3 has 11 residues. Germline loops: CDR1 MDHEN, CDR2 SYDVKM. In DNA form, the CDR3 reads TGTGCCAGCAGAGCCGAATATGGCTACACCTTC. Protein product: CASRAEYGYTF.

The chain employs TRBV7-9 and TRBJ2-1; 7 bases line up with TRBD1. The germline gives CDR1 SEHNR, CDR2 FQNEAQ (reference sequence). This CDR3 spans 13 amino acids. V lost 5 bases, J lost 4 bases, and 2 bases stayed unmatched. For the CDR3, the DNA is TGTGCCAGCAGCACGGGACAGTACAATGAGCAGTTCTTC. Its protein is CASSTGQYNEQFF. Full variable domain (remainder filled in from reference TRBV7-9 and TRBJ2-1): DTGVSQNPRHKITKRGQNVTFRCDPISEHNRLYWYRQTLGQGPEFLTYFQNEAQLEKSRLLSDRFSAERPKGSFSTLEIQRTEQGDSAMYLCASSTGQYNEQFFGPGTRLTVL.

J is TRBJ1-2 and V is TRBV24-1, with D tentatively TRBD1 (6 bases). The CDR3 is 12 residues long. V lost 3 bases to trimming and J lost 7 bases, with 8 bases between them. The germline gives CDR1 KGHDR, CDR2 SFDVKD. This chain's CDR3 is CATSDTGFGYTF. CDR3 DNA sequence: TGTGCCACCAGTGATACAGGGTTTGGCTACACCTTC.

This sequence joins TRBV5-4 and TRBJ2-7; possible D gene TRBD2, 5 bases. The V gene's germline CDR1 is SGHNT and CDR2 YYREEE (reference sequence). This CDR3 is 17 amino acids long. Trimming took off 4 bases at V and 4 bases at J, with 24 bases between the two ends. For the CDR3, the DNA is TGTGCCAGCAGCCTCAAAGGCCTCGCGGGCCTGGGATACGAGCAGTACTTC. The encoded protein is CASSLKGLAGLGYEQYF. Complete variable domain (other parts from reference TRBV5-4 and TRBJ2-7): ETGVTQSPTHLIKTRGQQVTLRCSSQSGHNTVSWYQQALGQGPQFIFQYYREEENGRGNFPPRFSGLQFPNYSSELNVNALELDDSALYLCASSLKGLAGLGYEQYFGPGTRLTVT.

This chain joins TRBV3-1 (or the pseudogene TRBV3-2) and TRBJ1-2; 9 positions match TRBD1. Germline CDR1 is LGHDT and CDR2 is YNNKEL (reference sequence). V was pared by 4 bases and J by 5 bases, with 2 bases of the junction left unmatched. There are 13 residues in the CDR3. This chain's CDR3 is CASSPDRGYGYTF. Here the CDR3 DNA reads TGTGCCAGCAGCCCGGACAGGGGATATGGCTACACCTTC.